The 5 T cell receptor beta chains reported below all come from one sample, sequenced in a study of T cell repertoires in cytomegalovirus infection. From the reads, TCRdb called clonotypes with MiXCR, one entry per CDR3 protein. The sample has around 450,000 distinct CDR3 sequences, 30% to 40% seen once; the top ten hold roughly 15%. The sample comprised PBMCs. These TCRs come from a human donor in good health (CMV status not recorded). Some clones in this sample may be carry-over from other donors' samples.

This clonotype was counted a few times. The rearrangement joins TRBV19 to TRBJ2-7; 7 bases agree with TRBD1. The CDR3 runs to 14 residues. From germline, CDR1 is LNHDA and CDR2 SQIVND (reference sequence). V shed 4 bases and J 0 bases; nucleotides not matched to a gene: 3. CDR3 nucleotide sequence: TGTGCCAGTAGTACGGGACAGAGCTCCTACGAGCAGTACTTC. This encodes CASSTGQSSYEQYF.

The chain recombines TRBV20-1 with TRBJ1-4; perhaps TRBD1 as D (5 bases). The CDR3 spans 15 residues. V dropped 3 bases and J dropped 0 bases, with 11 bases sitting between them. CDR1 is DFQATT and CDR2 is SNEGSKA in the germline V gene (reference sequence). The DNA for the CDR3 is TGCAGTGCTAGGGCCTCGGGGGCAACTAATGAAAAACTGTTTTTT. This sequence encodes CSARASGATNEKLFF.

The rearrangement uses TRBV7-6 and TRBJ2-1; 8 positions agree with TRBD1. Germline assignment: CDR1 SGHVS and CDR2 FNYEAQ. This CDR3 region has 14 residues. The J segment lost 7 bases and the V segment lost 6 bases, leaving 8 bases of the junction unmatched. The CDR3 DNA sequence: TGTGCCAGCAGTCGACAGGGGAGGTTGAATGAGCAGTTCTTC. This codes for CASSRQGRLNEQFF. Variable domain in full (rest from reference TRBV7-6 and TRBJ2-1): GAGVSQSPRYKVTKRGQDVALRCDPISGHVSLYWYRQALGQGPEFLTYFNYEAQQDKSGLPNDRFSAERPEGSISTLTIQRTEQRDSAMYRCASSRQGRLNEQFFGPGTRLTVL.

This chain connects TRBV9 to TRBJ2-1; D gene uncertain. Trimming shortened V by 0 bases and J by 2 bases, and 12 bases separated the two germline ends. The CDR3 sequence is 16 residues long. The germline CDR1 and CDR2 sequences are SGDLS and YYNGEE. CDR3 residues: CASSVASSPPYNEQFF. CDR3 nucleotide sequence: TGTGCCAGCAGCGTAGCGAGCTCGCCCCCCTACAATGAGCAGTTCTTC.

V is TRBV6-1 and J is TRBJ1-6; 7 bases match TRBD1. The CDR3 length is 14 residues. Trimming took 5 bases from V and 8 from J; bases not matched to a gene: 6. Germline CDR1 MNHNS, CDR2 SASEGT. DNA of the CDR3: TGTGCCAGCAGTACCGACAGGGAGTATTCACCCCTCCACTTT. Translated, it gives CASSTDREYSPLHF.